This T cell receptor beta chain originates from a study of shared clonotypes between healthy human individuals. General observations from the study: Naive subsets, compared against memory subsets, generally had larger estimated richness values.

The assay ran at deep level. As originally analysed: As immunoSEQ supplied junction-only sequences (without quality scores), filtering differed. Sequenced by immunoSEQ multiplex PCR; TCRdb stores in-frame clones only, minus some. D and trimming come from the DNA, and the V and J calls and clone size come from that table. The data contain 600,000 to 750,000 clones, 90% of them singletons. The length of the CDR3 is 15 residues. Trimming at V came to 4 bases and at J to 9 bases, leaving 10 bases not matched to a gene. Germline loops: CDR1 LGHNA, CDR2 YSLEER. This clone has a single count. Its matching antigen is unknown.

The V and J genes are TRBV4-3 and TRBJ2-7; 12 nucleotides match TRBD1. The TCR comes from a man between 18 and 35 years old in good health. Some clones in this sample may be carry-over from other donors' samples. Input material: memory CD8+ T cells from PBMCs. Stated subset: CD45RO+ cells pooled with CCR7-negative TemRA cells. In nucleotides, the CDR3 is TGCGCCAGCAGCCGGGGGACAGGGGGCGCGGAAGGGCAGTACTTC. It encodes CASSRGTGGAEGQYF.